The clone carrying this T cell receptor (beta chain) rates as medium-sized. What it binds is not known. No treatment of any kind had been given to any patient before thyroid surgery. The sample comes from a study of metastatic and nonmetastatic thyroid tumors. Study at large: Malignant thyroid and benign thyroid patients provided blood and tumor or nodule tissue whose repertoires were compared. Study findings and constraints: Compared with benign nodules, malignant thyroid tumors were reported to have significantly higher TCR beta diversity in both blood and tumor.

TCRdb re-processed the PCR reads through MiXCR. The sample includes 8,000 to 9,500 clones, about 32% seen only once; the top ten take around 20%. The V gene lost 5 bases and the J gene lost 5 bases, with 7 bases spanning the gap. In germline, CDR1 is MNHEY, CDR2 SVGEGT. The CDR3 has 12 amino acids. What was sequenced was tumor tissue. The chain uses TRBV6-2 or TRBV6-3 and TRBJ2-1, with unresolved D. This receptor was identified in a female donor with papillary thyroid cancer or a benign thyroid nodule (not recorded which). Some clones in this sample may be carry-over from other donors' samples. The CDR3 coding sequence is TGTGCCAGCAGTCCGGATAACAATGAGCAGTTCTTC. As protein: CASSPDNNEQFF.